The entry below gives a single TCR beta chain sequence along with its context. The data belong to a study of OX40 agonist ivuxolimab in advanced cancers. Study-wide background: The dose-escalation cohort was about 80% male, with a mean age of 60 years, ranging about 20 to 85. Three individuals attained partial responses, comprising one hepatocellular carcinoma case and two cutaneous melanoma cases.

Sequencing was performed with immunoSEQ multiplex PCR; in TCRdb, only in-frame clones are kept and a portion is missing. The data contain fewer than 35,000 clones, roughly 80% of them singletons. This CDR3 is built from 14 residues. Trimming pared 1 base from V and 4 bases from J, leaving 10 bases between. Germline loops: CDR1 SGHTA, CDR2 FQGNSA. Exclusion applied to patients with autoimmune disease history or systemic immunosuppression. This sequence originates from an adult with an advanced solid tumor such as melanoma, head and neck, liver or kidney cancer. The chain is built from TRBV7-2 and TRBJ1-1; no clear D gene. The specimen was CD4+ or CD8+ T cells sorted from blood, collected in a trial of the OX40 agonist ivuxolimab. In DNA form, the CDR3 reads TGTGCCAGCAGCTTAGGGGGTTTGGGCACTGAAGCTTTCTTT. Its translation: CASSLGGLGTEAFF.